This section outlines one T cell receptor beta chain sequence together with its context. The antigen remains unidentified. The data stem from a study of cytomegalovirus exposure and HLA in healthy donors. The wider study: For the approximately 410 genotyped donors, about 79% fell within the Caucasian-associated ancestry cluster. The study's findings and limits: Later analysis demonstrated an association between a missense DCLRE1C variant and TCR beta V- and J-gene trimming. Excluded: some indistinguishable V segments such as TRBV6-2 and TRBV6-3.

This CDR3 is 15 amino acids long. V lost 4 bases to trimming and J lost 4 bases; unmatched junction nucleotides: 7. Germline CDR1 and CDR2: SEHNR and FQNEAQ (reference sequence). The PCR made use of 60 Vbeta and 13 Jbeta primers. Assay used: immunoSEQ multiplex PCR; TCRdb lists only in-frame clones, some missing. The sample includes approximately 200,000 clones, about 81% of them seen just once. This TCR was recovered from a woman aged 50 to 60 in good health and CMV-seropositive. The sequencing sample was made of PBMCs. This chain uses TRBV7-9 with TRBJ2-7; the match to TRBD1 covers 10 bases. The CDR3: CASSSVGQGWYEQYF. The CDR3 DNA reads as TGTGCCAGCAGCTCAGTGGGACAGGGGTGGTACGAGCAGTACTTC.